Shown below are 25 T cell receptor beta chains from a single sample sequenced in a study of blood T cell repertoires in COVID-19. Libraries were prepared by immunoSEQ multiplex PCR; TCRdb keeps only in-frame clonotypes and omits some of them. This repertoire shows about 62,000 clones, 80% to 90% found once; its top ten account for roughly 6%. Material: peripheral blood. The receptors here all came from a human donor in a cohort sampled during active COVID-19.

DNA for the CDR3: TGTGCCAGTAGTAATCACAGGGACTACTCTGGAAACACCATATATTTT. This sequence encodes CASSNHRDYSGNTIYF. This chain connects TRBV19 to TRBJ1-3; the D gene is possibly TRBD1 (6 bases). The V and J ends lost 4 bases and 0 bases respectively, with 13 bases between them. The CDR3 spans 16 residues. Germline-derived CDR1 and CDR2 are LNHDA and SQIVND (reference sequence).

The chain has TRBV5-8 and TRBJ2-3; 7 bases align to TRBD2. CDR1 and CDR2 (germline): SGHTS, YDEGEE. The CDR3 extends over 14 amino acids. V gave up 2 bases and J gave up 4 bases; unmatched junction bases: 4. The CDR3 reads CASSFQGGSDTQYF. The DNA of the CDR3 is TGTGCCAGCAGCTTCCAGGGAGGGTCAGATACGCAGTATTTT.

This clone was counted between two and nine times. The chain recombines TRBV7-9 with TRBJ1-5, with a possible D match to TRBD1 (5 bases). The CDR3 covers 14 residues. Trimming took off 6 bases at V and 4 bases at J, with 13 bases between the two ends. CDR1 is SEHNR and CDR2 is FQNEAQ in the germline V gene (reference sequence). CDR3: CASRGEGPNQPQHF. CDR3 DNA sequence: TGTGCCAGCAGAGGGGAAGGGCCAAATCAGCCCCAGCATTTT.

This chain links TRBV27 with TRBJ1-2; D uncertain. The CDR3 contains 14 residues. Trimming left V 6 bases short and J 4 bases short, with 15 bases between. Germline V gene data show CDR1 as MNHEY and CDR2 as SMNVEV (reference sequence). CDR3 in amino acids: CASSPGVRTYGYTF. The CDR3 DNA reads TGTGCCAGCAGCCCCGGGGTACGGACCTATGGCTACACCTTC.

The chain is built from TRBV30 and TRBJ1-2, with D uncertain. V lost 2 bases and J lost 8, with 12 bases in between. CDR3 size: 12 residues. Germline CDR1 is GTSNPN and CDR2 is SVGIG (reference sequence). CDR3 nucleotides: TGTGCCTGGAGTATGAGACAAGGAGGCTACACCTTC. Translating it yields CAWSMRQGGYTF.

The chain combines TRBV5-5 with TRBJ2-1; maybe TRBD2 (6 bases). Trimming removed 2 bases from V and 2 bases from J, with 11 bases in between. The CDR3 covers 15 residues. Germline V gene data show CDR1 as SGHKS and CDR2 as YYEKEE (reference sequence). The CDR3 nucleotides are TGTGCCAGCAGCTTAACTGGACTACCCTACAATGAGCAGTTCTTC. Amino acids: CASSLTGLPYNEQFF.

The chain combines TRBV19 with TRBJ2-6; possibly TRBD2 for D (6 bases). V was cut by 3 bases and J by 0 bases, with 6 bases left in between. This CDR3 has 15 amino acids. CDR1 and CDR2 from the germline V gene are LNHDA and SQIVND (reference sequence). CDR3 region: CASSIGSSGANVLTF. In DNA form, the CDR3 reads TGTGCCAGTAGTATCGGGAGCTCTGGGGCCAACGTCCTGACTTTC.

There are a few counts of this clone. The J gene is TRBJ1-1, the V gene TRBV7-2; D is ambiguous. The CDR3 has 13 residues. V lost 4 bases, J lost 0 bases, and 6 bases lay in between. In germline, CDR1 is SGHTA, CDR2 FQGNSA. The CDR3 region has the DNA TGTGCCAGCAGCTATACAGTGAACACTGAAGCTTTCTTT. It codes for CASSYTVNTEAFF. Full variable domain (outside the CDR3, taken from reference TRBV7-2 and TRBJ1-1): GAGVSQSPSNKVTEKGKDVELRCDPISGHTALYWYRQSLGQGLEFLIYFQGNSAPDKSGLPSDRFSAERTGGSVSTLTIQRTQQEDSAVYLCASSYTVNTEAFFGQGTRLTVV.

The chain uses TRBV6-5 and TRBJ1-3; 9 bases line up with TRBD1. The germline gives CDR1 MNHEY, CDR2 SVGAGI. There are 13 residues in the CDR3. V trimming: 5 bases; J trimming: 6 bases; junction bases outside the gene matches: 2. The CDR3 spells CASSRDRANTIYF. In DNA form, the CDR3 reads TGTGCCAGCAGTCGGGACAGGGCAAACACCATATATTTT.

The J gene is TRBJ2-3, the V gene TRBV7-9; 8 nucleotides match TRBD1. Losses at the gene ends were 2 bases for V and 2 bases for J; bases not matched to a gene: 3. Germline V lookup: CDR1 SEHNR, CDR2 FQNEAQ (reference sequence). The CDR3 runs 15 residues. The CDR3 region is CASSLRQGYTDTQYF. Written as DNA, the CDR3 is TGTGCCAGCAGCTTAAGACAGGGGTACACAGATACGCAGTATTTT.

The J gene is TRBJ2-3, the V gene TRBV2, with a possible D match to TRBD1 (6 bases). V gave up 6 bases and J gave up 4 bases, with 17 bases separating them. The germline gives CDR1 SNHLY, CDR2 FYNNEI. The CDR3 spans 15 residues. The CDR3 is CASRLNSGAADTQYF. CDR3 sequence (DNA): TGTGCCAGCAGGCTAAACTCAGGGGCTGCAGATACGCAGTATTTT.

This chain links TRBV4-1 with TRBJ1-1; 12 bases line up with TRBD1. J gave up 6 bases and V 5 bases, and 7 bases lay outside the gene matches. The germline gives CDR1 MGHRA, CDR2 YSYEKL. CDR3 length: 15 amino acids. The CDR3 reads CASSARDRGPPEAFF. CDR3 coding DNA: TGCGCCAGCAGCGCCCGGGACAGGGGGCCCCCTGAAGCTTTCTTT.

The chain uses TRBV6-5 and TRBJ2-2, with TRBD1 as a possible D gene (6 bases). This CDR3 comprises 15 residues. Trimming pared 5 bases from V and 6 bases from J, leaving 16 bases between. Germline CDR1 is MNHEY and CDR2 is SVGAGI. This CDR3 reads CASSRPQGTSGELFF. As DNA, the CDR3 is TGTGCCAGCAGTCGGCCACAGGGTACCTCCGGGGAGCTGTTTTTT.

This chain uses TRBV7-8 with TRBJ1-3; D is possibly TRBD1 (5 bases). This CDR3 is 15 amino acids long. The germline gives CDR1 SGHVS, CDR2 FQNEAQ. V was clipped by 0 bases and J by 4 bases, with 10 bases between them. The CDR3 DNA reads TGTGCCAGCAGCTTAGCGACAGTTGCAGGAAACACCATATATTTT. Protein: CASSLATVAGNTIYF.

On this clone itself: The sample has other DNA sequences that encode this CDR3 too. The chain recombines TRBV18 with TRBJ1-6; the match to TRBD1 covers 7 bases. Losses at the gene ends were 6 bases for V and 9 bases for J; bases not matched to a gene: 8. The germline V gene encodes CDR1 KGHSH and CDR2 LQKENI. The CDR3 is made up of 14 amino acids. CDR3 DNA sequence: TGTGCCAGCTCTCTAGACAGGGAACGTTCACCCCTCCACTTT. It yields the protein CASSLDRERSPLHF.

This rearrangement joins TRBV27 to TRBJ2-4; 7 nucleotides line up with TRBD2. The CDR3 runs to 15 residues. J lost 6 bases, V lost 4 bases, and 9 bases had no gene match. The germline gives CDR1 MNHEY, CDR2 SMNVEV (reference sequence). CDR3 DNA: TGTGCCAGCAGTTCTTTGCAATTAGCGGGAAACATTCAGTACTTC. Translated: CASSSLQLAGNIQYF.

This chain uses TRBV2 with TRBJ2-2; TRBD1 matches 11 bases. This CDR3 is 14 amino acids long. Trimming at V came to 10 bases and at J to 2 bases, leaving 3 bases not matched to a gene. The germline CDR1 and CDR2 sequences are SNHLY and FYNNEI. The CDR3 nucleotides read TGTGCCAAAGGGACAGGGGGAAACACCGGGGAGCTGTTTTTT. It translates to CAKGTGGNTGELFF.

This clone was detected only a few times. The chain links TRBV6-2 or TRBV6-3 to TRBJ2-7; TRBD2 matches 8 bases. Trimming at V came to 5 bases and at J to 0 bases, leaving 6 bases not matched to a gene. Germline-derived CDR1 and CDR2 are MNHEY and SVGEGT. This CDR3 has 15 amino acids. The CDR3 coding sequence is TGTGCCAGCAGTCTTAGACTAGCGTCCTCCTACGAGCAGTACTTC. It yields the protein CASSLRLASSYEQYF.

The CDR3 here is CASSLEGQGQYYGYTF. The CDR3 DNA reads as TGCGCCAGCAGCTTGGAGGGACAGGGCCAATACTATGGCTACACCTTC. The chain is built from TRBV5-1 and TRBJ1-2, with 9 bases fitting TRBD1. J gave up 3 bases and V 0 bases, and 6 bases lay outside the gene matches. The CDR3 runs to 16 residues. Germline CDR1 and CDR2: SGHRS and YFSETQ.

This rearrangement joins TRBV5-1 to TRBJ2-5; perhaps TRBD2 as D (5 bases). Deletions cut 3 bases from V and 6 bases from J, with 9 bases between. CDR1 and CDR2 from the germline V gene are SGHRS and YFSETQ. The CDR3 is 12 amino acids. CDR3 nucleotides: TGCGCCAGCAGCTGGGCGGGCCAGACCCAGTACTTC. Its translation is CASSWAGQTQYF. Variable domain in full (rest from reference TRBV5-1 and TRBJ2-5): KAGVTQTPRYLIKTRGQQVTLSCSPISGHRSVSWYQQTPGQGLQFLFEYFSETQRNKGNFPGRFSGRQFSNSRSEMNVSTLELGDSALYLCASSWAGQTQYFGPGTRLLVL.

The rearrangement uses TRBV6-5 and TRBJ1-5, with 9 positions matching TRBD1. The length of the CDR3 is 13 residues. With 6 bases clipped from V and 4 bases from J, the junction kept 1 base outside the gene matches. Germline V gene sequence: CDR1 MNHEY, CDR2 SVGAGI. The CDR3 DNA sequence: TGTGCCAGCAGCGGGACAGGGAATCAGCCCCAGCATTTT. Translating it yields CASSGTGNQPQHF.

The DNA for the CDR3 is TGTGCCAGCAGCTTCACCACAGGGTATGGTGGAAACACCATATATTTT. Its protein product is CASSFTTGYGGNTIYF. The chain joins TRBV11-2 to TRBJ1-3, with D possibly matching TRBD1 (6 bases). Germline V lookup: CDR1 SGHAT, CDR2 FQNNGV. V dropped 3 bases and J dropped 3 bases, with 15 bases sitting between them. The CDR3 spans 16 residues.

The CDR3 loop is CASSEGGRRYF. The CDR3 DNA reads TGTGCCAGCTCAGAAGGGGGCCGACGGTATTTT. The chain joins TRBV2 to TRBJ2-3; 7 bases map to TRBD1. The CDR3 sequence is 11 residues long. Losses at the gene ends were 8 bases for V and 14 bases for J; bases not matched to a gene: 10. Germline V lookup: CDR1 SNHLY, CDR2 FYNNEI.

The chain links TRBV12-3 or TRBV12-4 to TRBJ1-2, with D unresolved. V lost 3 bases to trimming and J lost 8 bases, with 13 bases between them. CDR3 size: 13 residues. CDR3 sequence: CASSLAPITGYTF. DNA for the CDR3: TGTGCCAGCAGTTTGGCCCCGATAACGGGCTACACCTTC.

The V gene is TRBV28, the J gene TRBJ1-6; no clear D. Germline CDR1 and CDR2: MDHEN and SYDVKM. V dropped 5 bases and J dropped 1 base, with 12 bases sitting between them. There are 16 residues in the CDR3. CDR3 in amino acids: CASSGPGESYNSPLHF. CDR3 bases: TGTGCCAGCAGTGGGCCGGGAGAGTCCTATAATTCACCCCTCCACTTT.